A single T cell receptor beta chain is shown here with its context. Its antigen is still unknown. Germline lookup yields CDR1 KGHSH and CDR2 LQKENI. CDR3 length: 13 residues. V gave up 2 bases and J gave up 5 bases, with 10 bases separating them. The sample originates from a study of T cell responses to AZD1222 COVID-19 vaccine. Study-wide results and caveats: Increased Spike-specific TCR breadth and depth were observed after two AZD1222 doses. Reports say nearly half of spike-specific TCRs go after unmutated variant regions.

TCRdb's table, derived via immunoSEQ multiplex PCR, lists solely in-frame clones and lacks some. Of 180,000 or so clones in the sample, 88% were seen once. The gene calls are TRBV18 and TRBJ2-7, with a tentative D call TRBD1 (6 bases). The origin of this receptor is an adult in good health. Material: peripheral blood, obtained on day 0 of AZD1222 vaccination. In DNA form, the CDR3 reads TGTGCCAGCTCACCAACAGGGAACCACGAGCAGTACTTC. It encodes CASSPTGNHEQYF.